The 5 T cell receptor beta chains reported below all come from one sample, sequenced in a study of T cell responses to AZD1222 COVID-19 vaccine. Generated by immunoSEQ multiplex PCR, the TCRdb table keeps only in-frame clones and is missing some. Of roughly 100,000 clones in the sample, roughly 84% are singletons; the top ten hold approximately 17%. Here the sequenced sample was peripheral blood, taken on day 0 of AZD1222 vaccination. These receptor sequences come from an adult in good health.

This clone has a single count. This rearrangement joins TRBV6-5 to TRBJ2-5, with 11 bases lining up with TRBD2. Looked up from germline, CDR1 is MNHEY and CDR2 is SVGAGI. Losses at the gene ends were 6 bases for V and 3 bases for J; bases not matched to a gene: 3. The CDR3 runs to 14 residues. The CDR3: CASSTTSGKETQYF. The CDR3 bases are TGTGCCAGCAGCACGACTAGCGGGAAAGAGACCCAGTACTTC.

The V gene is TRBV27, the J gene TRBJ1-6; D perhaps matches TRBD1 (5 bases). Trimming removed 0 bases from V and 5 bases from J, with 11 bases in between. Germline assignment: CDR1 MNHEY and CDR2 SMNVEV (reference sequence). CDR3 length: 16 amino acids. CDR3 bases: TGTGCCAGCAGTTTATCCACTCAGGGTAATAATTCACCCCTCCACTTT. It translates to CASSLSTQGNNSPLHF.

The chain employs TRBV5-6 and TRBJ2-5; perhaps TRBD1 as D (5 bases). CDR3 length: 16 residues. V lost 0 bases to trimming and J lost 2 bases, with 14 bases between them. Per germline, CDR1 SGHDT and CDR2 YYEEEE. CDR3 nucleotide sequence: TGTGCCAGCAGCTTGGAAGCAGGGTCCAGTCAAGAGACCCAGTACTTC. This gives the protein CASSLEAGSSQETQYF.

This chain joins TRBV19 and TRBJ2-3; D is possibly TRBD1 (5 bases). CDR1 LNHDA and CDR2 SQIVND come from the germline V gene (reference sequence). Trimming shortened V by 3 bases and J by 4 bases, and 14 bases separated the two germline ends. This CDR3 has 15 amino acids. Here the CDR3 reads CASSMARVGSDTQYF. The CDR3 region has the DNA TGTGCCAGTAGTATGGCCAGGGTGGGCTCAGATACGCAGTATTTT.

Here the CDR3 reads CASSLGTSGNTIYF. CDR3 bases: TGTGCCAGCAGCTTAGGAACCTCTGGAAACACCATATATTTT. V and J are TRBV7-2 and TRBJ1-3; D not certain. Trimming removed 1 base from V and 0 bases from J, with 4 bases in between. There are 14 residues in the CDR3. Germline V gene lookup returns CDR1 SGHTA and CDR2 FQGNSA. Combining the CDR3 with reference TRBV7-2 and TRBJ1-3 gives the whole variable domain GAGVSQSPSNKVTEKGKDVELRCDPISGHTALYWYRQSLGQGLEFLIYFQGNSAPDKSGLPSDRFSAERTGGSVSTLTIQRTQQEDSAVYLCASSLGTSGNTIYFGEGSWLTVV.